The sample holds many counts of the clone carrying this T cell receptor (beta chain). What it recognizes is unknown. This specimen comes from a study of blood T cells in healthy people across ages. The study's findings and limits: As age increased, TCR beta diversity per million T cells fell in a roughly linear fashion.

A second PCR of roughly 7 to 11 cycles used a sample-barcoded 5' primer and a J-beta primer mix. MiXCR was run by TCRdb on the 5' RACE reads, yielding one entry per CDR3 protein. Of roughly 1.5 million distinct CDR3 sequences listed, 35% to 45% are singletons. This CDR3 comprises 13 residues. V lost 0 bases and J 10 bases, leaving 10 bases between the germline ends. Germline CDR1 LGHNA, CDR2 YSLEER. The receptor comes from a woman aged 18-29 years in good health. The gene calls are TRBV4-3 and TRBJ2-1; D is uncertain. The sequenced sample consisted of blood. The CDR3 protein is CASSQDKAREQFF. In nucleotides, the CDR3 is TGCGCCAGCAGCCAAGATAAGGCACGGGAGCAGTTCTTC.